The next 11 T cell receptor beta chains were all read from a single sample in a study of CXCR3-negative and CXCR3-positive naive CD8 T cells. 5' RACE that incorporated UMI labels was used to prepare the TRB cDNA libraries. After re-calling the 5' RACE reads, TCRdb lists one entry per CDR3 protein, DNA absent. The sample includes approximately 56,000 distinct CDR3 sequences. The sample comprised memory CD8+ T cells from blood. Receptors originate from a human donor in good health. Some clones in this sample may be carry-over from other donors' samples.

V usage is TRBV6-2 or TRBV6-3 and J usage is TRBJ2-7; TCRdb selects TRBD2, and the lack of DNA leaves this call unchecked. This CDR3 has 15 residues. Germline V gene sequence: CDR1 MNHEY, CDR2 SVGEGT. The CDR3 spells CASSYKDYLTYEQYF.

The CDR3 region is CASSEDGEQYF. The chain is built from TRBV9 and TRBJ2-7. CDR1 SGDLS and CDR2 YYNGEE come from the germline V gene. The CDR3 length is 11 residues.

This chain links TRBV10-2 with TRBJ2-2. Per germline, CDR1 WSHSY and CDR2 SAAADI. This CDR3 is built from 14 residues. Here the CDR3 reads CASEEFANTGELFF.

This chain joins TRBV28 and TRBJ1-5; the D gene TCRdb calls, TRBD1, cannot be checked with no DNA. This CDR3 has 17 amino acids. Germline lookup yields CDR1 MDHEN and CDR2 SYDVKM. CDR3 sequence reads: CASSRTGEGVYNQPQHF.

V and J are TRBV28 and TRBJ2-1. CDR1 is MDHEN, CDR2 SYDVKM, per germline. The CDR3 contains 15 residues. The CDR3: CASSLTDSGYNEQFF.

This rearrangement joins TRBV20-1 to TRBJ2-7; the D gene TCRdb calls, TRBD1, cannot be checked with no DNA. In germline, CDR1 is DFQATT, CDR2 SNEGSKA (reference sequence). The CDR3 loop spans 14 amino acids. CDR3 in amino acids: CSAEYRVGSYEQYF.

V gene TRBV6-1 combines with J gene TRBJ2-7; TCRdb returns TRBD1, unconfirmable since there is no DNA. Germline values: CDR1 MNHNS, CDR2 SASEGT. This CDR3 has 15 residues. CDR3 protein: CASNPLGGGGTEQYF.

The chain links TRBV20-1 to TRBJ2-1; without DNA, the TCRdb call of TRBD1 cannot be checked. The CDR3 consists of 13 residues. The germline gives CDR1 DFQATT, CDR2 SNEGSKA (reference sequence). CDR3 sequence: CSAPGTGDNEQFF.

The genes are TRBV7-9 and TRBJ2-1; TCRdb proposes TRBD1, but this gene call is untestable without DNA. Per the germline V gene, CDR1 is SEHNR and CDR2 is FQNEAQ (reference sequence). This CDR3 is 15 amino acids long. This chain's CDR3 is CASSARDRVYNEQFF.

The chain carries TRBV10-3 and TRBJ2-7; TCRdb returns TRBD1, unconfirmable since there is no DNA. The germline CDR1 and CDR2 sequences are ENHRY and SYGVKD. CDR3 length equals 14 residues. The CDR3 spells CAISETGLGDEQYF.

CDR3 in amino acids: CSIGTGEDPGYTF. The chain joins TRBV29-1 to TRBJ1-2; TCRdb picks TRBD1, but there is no DNA to check that call. Germline V gene data show CDR1 as SQVTM and CDR2 as ANQGSEA. The CDR3 covers 13 residues. The whole variable domain, remainder taken from reference TRBV29-1 and TRBJ1-2, is SAVISQKPSRDICQRGTSLTIQCQVDSQVTMMFWYRQQPGQSLTLIATANQGSEATYESGFVIDKFPISRPNLTFSTLTVSNMSPEDSSIYLCSIGTGEDPGYTFGSGTRLTVV.